The following is a TCR beta chain sequence with its context. Its antigen is as yet unknown. This record comes from a study of cytomegalovirus exposure and HLA in healthy donors. Study-wide points: The authors judged a highly shared variant cluster likely a sequencing artifact. Most observed TCR sequences were rare, whereas some public TCRs were detected in many donors. Accounts indicate the classifier identified cytomegalovirus status with strong specificity and sensitivity.

The primer mix had 60 Vbeta and 13 Jbeta primers. TCRdb's copy holds only in-frame clones and misses some; the assay was immunoSEQ multiplex PCR. The sample includes about 210,000 clones, around 78% of them seen just once. Sequencing used PBMCs. The TCR originated in a young woman in good health and CMV-seropositive.

This CDR3 is CASSQYQGGEQFF. DNA for the CDR3: TGTGCCAGCAGCCAATATCAGGGCGGTGAGCAGTTCTTC. The chain recombines TRBV14 with TRBJ2-1; a weak D match, TRBD1 (5 bases). The CDR3 covers 13 residues. Germline V gives CDR1 SGHDN, CDR2 FVKESK. V gave up 2 bases and J gave up 9 bases, with 11 bases separating them.